Presented here are 18 T cell receptor beta chains from one specimen sequenced in a study of blood T cells in healthy people across ages. Sample-barcoded 5' priming and a J-beta primer mix drove a second PCR of roughly 6 to 12 cycles. From the 5' RACE reads, TCRdb called clonotypes with MiXCR, one entry per CDR3 protein. Among around 1.5 million distinct CDR3 sequences listed, about 35% were seen once. Sequenced sample: blood. These receptors originate from a woman in her twenties or thirties in good health.

This clonotype came up many times. This chain joins TRBV20-1 and TRBJ2-3; 14 bases map to TRBD2. The V gene's germline CDR1 is DFQATT and CDR2 SNEGSKA (reference sequence). The length of the CDR3 is 14 residues. J gave up 6 bases and V 5 bases, and 4 bases lay outside the gene matches. The CDR3 protein is CSAGTSGSTDTQYF. The CDR3 nucleotides are TGCAGTGCTGGGACTAGCGGGAGTACGGATACGCAGTATTTT.

V is TRBV20-1 and J is TRBJ2-1; perhaps TRBD2 as D (6 bases). CDR1 and CDR2 (germline): DFQATT, SNEGSKA (reference sequence). This CDR3 has 15 amino acids. V dropped 3 bases and J dropped 7 bases, with 19 bases sitting between them. The CDR3 here is CSASRGSSGSNEQFF. The CDR3 bases are TGCAGTGCTAGCCGAGGTAGTAGCGGTAGTAATGAGCAGTTCTTC.

This clonotype was detected a few times. This chain connects TRBV15 to TRBJ2-5, with a possible D match to TRBD1 (5 bases). Germline V gene lookup returns CDR1 LNHNV and CDR2 YYDKDF (reference sequence). The CDR3 has 15 residues. Trimming stripped 0 bases from V and 5 bases from J, with 13 bases between. The CDR3: CATSRDPGSGETQYF. DNA of the CDR3: TGTGCCACCAGCAGAGATCCAGGGTCAGGGGAGACCCAGTACTTC. The complete variable domain, with remaining parts taken from reference TRBV15 and TRBJ2-5, reads DAMVIQNPRYQVTQFGKPVTLSCSQTLNHNVMYWYQQKSSQAPKLLFHYYDKDFNNEADTPDNFQSRRPNTSFCFLDIRSPGLGDTAMYLCATSRDPGSGETQYFGPGTRLLVL.

The chain links TRBV20-1 to TRBJ1-4; no clear D. The CDR3 totals 14 residues. V lost 4 bases to trimming and J lost 0 bases, with 9 bases between them. The germline V gene has CDR1 DFQATT and CDR2 SNEGSKA (reference sequence). CDR3 region: CSATGRPTNEKLFF. The CDR3 DNA follows: TGCAGTGCTACCGGACGGCCAACTAATGAAAAACTGTTTTTT.

The V and J genes are TRBV4-1 and TRBJ2-1; 14 bases are shared with TRBD2. The V segment lost 0 bases and the J segment 4 bases; nucleotides outside the gene matches: 8. Germline assignment: CDR1 MGHRA and CDR2 YSYEKL. The CDR3 has 19 amino acids. The CDR3 DNA sequence: TGCGCCAGCAGCCAAGATCGGGGGACTAGCGGGGGCCCTTACAATGAGCAGTTCTTC. Protein: CASSQDRGTSGGPYNEQFF.

CDR3: CSASRQPTGELFF. For the CDR3, the DNA is TGCAGTGCTTCGCGGCAACCCACCGGGGAGCTGTTTTTT. This rearrangement joins TRBV20-1 to TRBJ2-2; D not certain. Germline CDR1 and CDR2: DFQATT and SNEGSKA (reference sequence). The CDR3 runs 13 residues. Trimming removed 5 bases at V and 4 bases at J, with 11 bases between.

On this clonotype: A read error may produce the germline difference seen at one junction end. The chain uses TRBV24-1 and TRBJ2-5, with D maybe TRBD2 (5 bases). This CDR3 has 17 residues. The germline V gene has CDR1 KGHDR and CDR2 SFDVKD. CDR3 in amino acids: CATSDSTYLGAQEAQYF. CDR3 coding DNA: TGCGCCACCAGTGATTCCACGTACCTGGGAGCTCAGGAGGCCCAGTACTTC.

This chain links TRBV10-3 with TRBJ2-3, with D perhaps TRBD2 (7 bases). CDR1 and CDR2 from the germline V gene are ENHRY and SYGVKD. V was pared by 3 bases and J by 5 bases, with 18 bases between. This CDR3 is built from 16 residues. CDR3 in DNA: TGTGCCATCAGTGAAAGGGGCGGGGGCGGAGGAGATACGCAGTATTTT. Translation gives CAISERGGGGGDTQYF.

There are a few counts of this clonotype. This chain uses TRBV4-2 with TRBJ1-1, with no clear D. V dropped 2 bases and J dropped 1 base, with 8 bases sitting between them. From germline, CDR1 is LGHNA and CDR2 YNFKEQ. There are 14 residues in the CDR3. CDR3 in DNA: TGTGCCAGCAGCCAATTCTCAGGGAACACTGAAGCTTTCTTT. This translates into CASSQFSGNTEAFF.

There are a few counts of this clonotype. The chain carries TRBV2 and TRBJ1-1; no clear D. This CDR3 has 13 residues. The V and J ends lost 8 bases and 8 bases respectively, with 18 bases between them. Germline CDR1 SNHLY, CDR2 FYNNEI. The CDR3 is CASVDGVGWEAFF. DNA of the CDR3: TGTGCCAGCGTTGACGGCGTTGGTTGGGAAGCTTTCTTT.

In this sample, this clonotype turned up many times. The rearrangement links TRBV6-5 to TRBJ1-1; TRBD1 matches 7 bases. The CDR3 length is 14 residues. With V trimmed by 4 bases and J by 6 bases, 8 bases remained unmatched. Looked up from germline, CDR1 is MNHEY and CDR2 is SVGAGI. The CDR3 DNA reads as TGTGCCAGCAGTTCCCGACAGGGCTGGTCTGAAGCTTTCTTT. As protein: CASSSRQGWSEAFF.

This clonotype was seen more than once but under ten times. The junction and the germline gene differ at one end; a read error may be behind it. The chain couples TRBV5-1 to TRBJ2-1; perhaps TRBD1 as D (6 bases). Germline V gene sequence: CDR1 SGHRS, CDR2 YFSETQ. CDR3 length: 14 amino acids. Here the CDR3 reads CASSSGQSFNEQFF. For the CDR3, the DNA is TGCGCCAGCAGCTCGGGACAATCCTTCAATGAGCAGTTCTTC.

The CDR3 coding sequence is TGCAGCGTGGAGGGCTTCACCAGCAGGGAGACCCAGTACTTC. It translates to CSVEGFTSRETQYF. V and J are TRBV29-1 and TRBJ2-7, with TRBD2 as a possible D gene (6 bases). The DNA end is more similar to TRBJ2-5, so the J call may be wrong. The CDR3 totals 14 residues. Germline V CDR1 and CDR2: SQVTM, ANQGSEA.

In this sample, this clonotype turned up a few times. The CDR3 DNA is TGTGCCTGGAATTCTAGAGATGGCTATGGCTACACCTTC. This codes for CAWNSRDGYGYTF. The chain recombines TRBV30 with TRBJ1-2; D unresolved. Germline loops: CDR1 GTSNPN, CDR2 SVGIG (reference sequence). The CDR3 has 13 amino acids. Trimming left V 4 bases short and J 4 bases short, with 13 bases between.

DNA for the CDR3: TGTGCCAGCAGCCAGGTTACTAGTTCTGGTGGTAGGGATACGCAGTATTTT. It is translated as CASSQVTSSGGRDTQYF. This chain joins TRBV28 and TRBJ2-3, with D maybe TRBD2 (5 bases). The V gene's germline CDR1 is MDHEN and CDR2 SYDVKM. The CDR3 consists of 17 residues. The germline V and J ends were trimmed by 6 bases and 6 bases, with 25 bases remaining between them.

Only a few counts were recorded for this clonotype. A much larger clone differs from this one at a single base, so this may be a read error. The chain is built from TRBV29-1 and TRBJ2-7; unclear D gene. Deletions cut 0 bases from V and 3 bases from J, with 6 bases between. The length of the CDR3 is 12 residues. The germline V gene encodes CDR1 SQVTM and CDR2 ANQGSEA. The CDR3 coding sequence is TGCAGCGTTGAAGATCGCAGCTACGAGCAGTACTTC. This translates into CSVEDRSYEQYF.

The CDR3 reads CASSYWTGFGETQYF. The CDR3 region has the DNA TGTGCCAGCAGTTACTGGACAGGGTTCGGAGAGACCCAGTACTTC. This chain links TRBV6-6 with TRBJ2-7; 8 bases agree with TRBD1. Gene TRBJ2-5 matches the end of the DNA better, so the J call may be wrong. Germline CDR1 reads MNHNY; CDR2 reads SVGAGI (reference sequence). The CDR3 has 15 residues.

The genes are TRBV5-6 and TRBJ2-5; no definite D call. The CDR3 runs to 12 residues. Germline V gene data show CDR1 as SGHDT and CDR2 as YYEEEE. V was pared by 4 bases and J by 6 bases, with 10 bases between. This CDR3 is CASSLRQKTQYF. CDR3 sequence (DNA): TGTGCCAGCAGCCTCAGGCAGAAGACCCAGTACTTC.